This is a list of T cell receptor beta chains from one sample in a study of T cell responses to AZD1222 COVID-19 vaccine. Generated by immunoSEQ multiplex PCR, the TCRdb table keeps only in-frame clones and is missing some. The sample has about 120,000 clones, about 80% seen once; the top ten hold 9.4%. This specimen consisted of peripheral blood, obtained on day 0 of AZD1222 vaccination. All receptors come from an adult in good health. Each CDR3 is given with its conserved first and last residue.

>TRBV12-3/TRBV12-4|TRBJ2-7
CASSPGGGEQYF
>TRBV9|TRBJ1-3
CASSVLEGRSGNTIYF
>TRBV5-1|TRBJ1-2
CASSPGQADYGYTF
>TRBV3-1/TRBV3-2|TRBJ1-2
CASSQGGGVFNYGYTF
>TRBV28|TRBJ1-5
CASTWGQGEIQPQHF
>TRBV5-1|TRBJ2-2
CASSTPVRGELFF
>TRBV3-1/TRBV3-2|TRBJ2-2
CASSLWTSGSAGELFF
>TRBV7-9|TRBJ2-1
CASSLEGQGGNEQFF
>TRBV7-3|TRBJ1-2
CASSLTGRSNYGYTF
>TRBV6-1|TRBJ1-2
CASSQDVRQIWDGYTF
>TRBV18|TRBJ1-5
CASSETGDQPQHF
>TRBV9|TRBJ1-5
CASGGQGYQPQHF
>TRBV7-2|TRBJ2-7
CASSFGTGLFYEQYF
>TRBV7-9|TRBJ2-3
CASRTGTRFVDTQYF
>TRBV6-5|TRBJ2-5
CASSYDASGPETQYF
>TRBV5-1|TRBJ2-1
CASSLWQTSGRSSYNEQFF
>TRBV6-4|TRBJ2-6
CASSPSDKLVNVLTF
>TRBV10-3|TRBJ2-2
CAISDFRENTGELFF
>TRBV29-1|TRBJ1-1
CSVEFRAFNTEAFF
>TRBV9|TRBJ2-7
CASSEGGRSSYEQYF
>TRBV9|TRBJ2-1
CASSVESPEQFF
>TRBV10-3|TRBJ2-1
CATMGVSGSSYNEQFF
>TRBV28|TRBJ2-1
CASTAGGWNEQFF
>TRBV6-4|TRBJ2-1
CASSDSYFSGRQFF
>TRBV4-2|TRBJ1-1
CASSQGGLTEAFF
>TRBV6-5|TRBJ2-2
CASSYGPFPNTGELFF
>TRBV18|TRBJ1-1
CASSPGTGLNTEAFF
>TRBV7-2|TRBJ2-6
CASSSRTGGVLTF
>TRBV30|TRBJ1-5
CAWSKGADQPQHF
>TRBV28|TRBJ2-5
CASSVGIETQYF
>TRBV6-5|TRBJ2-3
CASSSGARDTQYF
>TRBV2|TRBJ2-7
CASSVRGPHEQYF
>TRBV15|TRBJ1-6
CATSTSGRSSYNSPLHF
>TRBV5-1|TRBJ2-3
CASSLGRAGVADTQYF
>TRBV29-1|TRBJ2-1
CSFREGDNEQFF
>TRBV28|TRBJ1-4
CASSLLGAATNEKLFF
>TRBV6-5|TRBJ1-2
CASRQGESRGYTF
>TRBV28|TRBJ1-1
CASSSTGGAGTEAFF
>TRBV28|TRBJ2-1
CASSLAGVGHEQFF
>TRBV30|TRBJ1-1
CAWTRRTGFDEAFF
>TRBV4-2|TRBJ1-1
CASSQTGAQNTEAFF
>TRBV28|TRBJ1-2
CASSGGTGGFANYGYTF
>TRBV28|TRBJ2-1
CASSLSAGLGALYNEQFF
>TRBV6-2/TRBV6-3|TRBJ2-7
CASSSPSREGYEQYF
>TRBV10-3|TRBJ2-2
CAIRAEGGTGELFF
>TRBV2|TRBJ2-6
CASNKGTGSSGANVLTF
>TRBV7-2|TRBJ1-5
CASSSHPAGHGNQPQHF
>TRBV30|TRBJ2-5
CAWSERDSYQETQYF
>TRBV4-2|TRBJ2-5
CASSPGTSGKETQYF
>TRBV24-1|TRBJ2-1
CATSTGLESINEQFF
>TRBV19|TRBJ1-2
CASMFRDNYGYTF
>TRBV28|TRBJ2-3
CASSFGGQGLDTQYF
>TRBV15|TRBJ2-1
CATSRSGTGGLNEQFF
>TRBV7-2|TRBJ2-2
CASSLRPGRQTGELFF
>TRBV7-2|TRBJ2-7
CASSLWGLVSEQYF
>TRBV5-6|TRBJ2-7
CASSFVGGQGGYEQYF
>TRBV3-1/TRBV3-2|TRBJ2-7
CASSQASYEQYF